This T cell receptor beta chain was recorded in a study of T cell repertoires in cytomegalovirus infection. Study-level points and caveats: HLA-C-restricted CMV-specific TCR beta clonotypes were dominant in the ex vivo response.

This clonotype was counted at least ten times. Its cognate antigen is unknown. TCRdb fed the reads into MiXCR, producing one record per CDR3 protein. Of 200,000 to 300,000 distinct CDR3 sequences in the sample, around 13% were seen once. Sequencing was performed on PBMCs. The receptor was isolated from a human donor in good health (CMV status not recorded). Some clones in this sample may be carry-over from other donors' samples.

Here the CDR3 DNA reads TGTGCCAGCAGTGAAAGACAGGGAAGCACAACCTACGAGCAGTACTTC. It translates to CASSERQGSTTYEQYF. The chain is built from TRBV25-1 and TRBJ2-7; 7 positions agree with TRBD1. The CDR3 spans 16 residues. The germline CDR1 and CDR2 sequences are MGHDK and SYGVNS. V lost 2 bases, J lost 2 bases, and 9 bases stayed unmatched.